This TCR beta chain appears in the sequencing data of a study of blood T cell repertoires in COVID-19. Study background: In each case, the material was cDNA or gDNA derived from T cells, B-cell-depleted T cells, or PBMCs.

Original analysis: How many nucleated cells were present was estimated from reference gene primer amplification. Sequencing used immunoSEQ multiplex PCR; TCRdb keeps in-frame clones, though not all of them. V and J calls and clone size are given by that table; D and trimming were obtained from the DNA. The sample consists of about 160,000 clones, about 83% of them appearing once. The sample taken for sequencing was peripheral blood. This clonotype was sampled from a man aged 40-49 years who had recovered from COVID-19.

The CDR3 loop is CASSLVGSSGETQYF. CDR3 DNA sequence: TGTGCCAGCAGCTTAGTAGGTAGCTCCGGCGAGACCCAGTACTTC. The V call is TRBV7-3, the J call TRBJ2-5; D unresolved. The CDR3 sequence is 15 residues long. The ends were cut back, 2 bases at V and 5 bases at J, with 15 bases in the middle. Germline V lookup: CDR1 SGHTA, CDR2 FQGTGA.